The sequence of this T cell receptor (beta chain) was determined in a study of blood T cell repertoires in COVID-19. Study overall: The samples span acute and convalescent COVID-19 from the United States, Italy and Spain. Nucleic acid was either cDNA or gDNA, and it came from T cells, B-cell-depleted T cells, or PBMCs.

Authors' processing steps: From reference gene primer amplification, estimates of nucleated cell counts were derived. TCRdb keeps only in-frame clones here, not all; method: immunoSEQ multiplex PCR. The V and J calls and clone size were taken over from that table, and D and trimming were inferred from the DNA. The sample lists around 250,000 clones; approximately 88% were seen once. Study members were between about 18 and 95 years old and lived in some 26 US regions. The CDR3 sequence is 17 residues long. Germline V gives CDR1 LNHDA, CDR2 SQIVND (reference sequence). The junction had 10 bases not matched to a gene; V was cut back by 4 bases and J by 4 bases.

This sequence originates from a woman aged 35 to 49 with acute COVID-19. The material sequenced was PBMCs or T cells enriched from blood (not recorded which). V gene TRBV19 combines with J gene TRBJ2-5, with 12 positions matching TRBD2. The CDR3 loop reads CASSSPGGLAGRETQYF. The DNA of the CDR3 is TGTGCCAGTAGTAGTCCTGGGGGACTAGCGGGTAGAGAGACCCAGTACTTC. Full variable domain (missing parts from reference TRBV19 and TRBJ2-5): DGGITQSPKYLFRKEGQNVTLSCEQNLNHDAMYWYRQDPGQGLRLIYYSQIVNDFQKGDIAEGYSVSREKKESFPLTVTSAQKNPTAFYLCASSSPGGLAGRETQYFGPGTRLLVL.